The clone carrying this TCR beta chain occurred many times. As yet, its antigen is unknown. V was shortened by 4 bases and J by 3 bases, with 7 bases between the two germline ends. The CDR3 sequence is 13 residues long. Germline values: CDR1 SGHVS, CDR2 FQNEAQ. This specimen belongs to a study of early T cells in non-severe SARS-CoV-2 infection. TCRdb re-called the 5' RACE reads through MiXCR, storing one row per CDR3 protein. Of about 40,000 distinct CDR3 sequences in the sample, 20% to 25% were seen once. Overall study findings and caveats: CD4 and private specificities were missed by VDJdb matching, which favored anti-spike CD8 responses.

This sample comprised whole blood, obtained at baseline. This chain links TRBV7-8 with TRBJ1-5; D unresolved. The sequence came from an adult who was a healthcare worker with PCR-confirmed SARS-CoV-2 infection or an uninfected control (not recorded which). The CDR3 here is CASSSSLNQPQHF. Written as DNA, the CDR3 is TGTGCCAGCAGCTCCTCGCTCAATCAGCCCCAGCATTTT.